The clone carrying this TCR beta chain was observed many times. No antigen is known for it. This entry belongs to a study of regulatory T cells in long-lasting Graves disease. Turning to the study itself: For under 3 months, newly diagnosed Graves' patients had been taking antithyroid drugs.

Time point given: newly diagnosed GD, antithyroid drugs for less than 3 months. RNA extracted from PBMCs served as the sequencing template. Staff took roughly 9 milliliters of peripheral blood and put it into EDTA tubes. To make TCR beta libraries, researchers used iRepertoire HTBI primers and Arm-PCR of CDR3 regions. From the multiplex PCR reads, TCRdb called clonotypes with MiXCR, one entry per CDR3 protein. The repertoire holds 450,000 to 650,000 distinct CDR3 sequences, with about 16% as singletons. Broader study findings: The small sample size may have reduced accuracy.

V was clipped by 6 bases and J by 4 bases, with 15 bases between them. Germline V gene sequence: CDR1 SEHNR, CDR2 FQNEAQ (reference sequence). This CDR3 is built from 14 residues. The same sample was also used in a study of T cells in Graves' hyperthyroidism and ophthalmopathy. This second report adds: TCR CDR3 underwent first-round RT-PCR with the HTBI primer set.

This chain links TRBV7-9 with TRBJ1-1, with D tentatively TRBD1 (6 bases). Sample: peripheral blood mononuclear cells (PBMCs), taken at new diagnosis, from a patient treated with antithyroid drugs. This clonotype was obtained from a middle-aged woman with Graves disease. CDR3 protein: CASSSIQGATEAFF. The DNA of the CDR3 is TGTGCCAGCAGTTCCATACAGGGCGCCACTGAAGCTTTCTTT.